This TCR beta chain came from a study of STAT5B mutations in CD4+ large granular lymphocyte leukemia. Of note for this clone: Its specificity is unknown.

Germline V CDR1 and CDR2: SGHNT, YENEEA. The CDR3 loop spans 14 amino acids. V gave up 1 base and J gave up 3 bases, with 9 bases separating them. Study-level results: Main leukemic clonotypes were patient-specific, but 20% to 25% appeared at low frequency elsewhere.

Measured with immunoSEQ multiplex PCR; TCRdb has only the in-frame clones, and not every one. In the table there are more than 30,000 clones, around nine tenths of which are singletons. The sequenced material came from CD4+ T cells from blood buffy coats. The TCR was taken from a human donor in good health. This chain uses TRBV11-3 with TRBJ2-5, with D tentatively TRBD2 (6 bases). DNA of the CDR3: TGTGCCAGCAGCTTAGTAGGAGGGGAAGAGACCCAGTACTTC. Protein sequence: CASSLVGGEETQYF.